This T cell receptor beta chain was found in a study of T cell changes during pregnancy in multiple sclerosis. With 2 bases removed from V and 6 bases from J, the gap between germline ends came to 10 bases. From germline, CDR1 is MNHEY and CDR2 SMNVEV (reference sequence). The CDR3 consists of 13 residues. Sequenced by immunoSEQ multiplex PCR; TCRdb stores in-frame clones only, minus some. The sample carries some 56,000 clones, 92% recorded once. Material: CD4+ T cells from peripheral blood mononuclear cells, obtained after pregnancy. This chain connects TRBV27 to TRBJ1-1; D is uncertain. The sequence was obtained from a female donor with multiple sclerosis, enrolled in a pregnancy study. CDR3 DNA: TGTGCCAGCAGTTTAAGGCGAAGCGCTGAAGCTTTCTTT. Encoded protein: CASSLRRSAEAFF.